The 6 T cell receptor beta chains below all came from one sample that was sequenced in a study of early T cells in non-severe SARS-CoV-2 infection. TCRdb passed the 5' RACE reads through MiXCR, listing each CDR3 protein once. The profile shows about 42,000 distinct CDR3 sequences, around 7% of them singletons. The sample was whole blood. The receptors stem from an adult who was a healthcare worker with PCR-confirmed SARS-CoV-2 infection or an uninfected control (not recorded which).

This clonotype occurred many times. The chain combines TRBV10-3 with TRBJ2-3, with 8 bases fitting TRBD2. The J segment lost 4 bases and the V segment lost 3 bases, leaving 6 bases of the junction unmatched. The CDR3 has 15 amino acids. Germline assignment: CDR1 ENHRY and CDR2 SYGVKD. In DNA, the CDR3 is TGTGCCATCAGTGACCGGGGGGGTCCAGCAGATACGCAGTATTTT. Its translation is CAISDRGGPADTQYF.

The CDR3 protein is CASSLDGYEQYF. The DNA for the CDR3 is TGCGCCAGCAGTCTCGACGGGTACGAGCAGTACTTC. The chain is built from TRBV10-2 and TRBJ2-7; D call uncertain. The CDR3 runs 12 residues. Germline V gives CDR1 WSHSY, CDR2 SAAADI. The V gene lost 5 bases and the J gene lost 4 bases, with 9 bases spanning the gap.

This clonotype was seen repeatedly, ten times or more. The chain combines TRBV7-9 with TRBJ2-7; D is ambiguous. The V gene lost 4 bases and the J gene lost 2 bases, with 12 bases spanning the gap. CDR1 and CDR2 from the germline V gene are SEHNR and FQNEAQ (reference sequence). CDR3 length equals 14 residues. The CDR3 sequence is CASSCKDGTYEQYF. The CDR3 region has the DNA TGTGCCAGCAGCTGCAAGGACGGCACCTACGAGCAGTACTTC.

The V gene is TRBV10-2, the J gene TRBJ1-1; D gene ambiguous. The V gene lost 3 bases and the J gene lost 2 bases, with 7 bases spanning the gap. The CDR3 extends over 13 amino acids. The germline CDR1 and CDR2 sequences are WSHSY and SAAADI. The CDR3 DNA sequence: TGCGCCAGCAGTGAAGCGGAAAACACTGAAGCTTTCTTT. Protein: CASSEAENTEAFF.

The chain uses TRBV19 and TRBJ2-1; 9 bases map to TRBD2. This CDR3 is 22 amino acids long. Germline V lookup: CDR1 LNHDA, CDR2 SQIVND (reference sequence). V dropped 3 bases and J dropped 7; count of bases not matched to a gene: 28. This CDR3 reads CASSITSSPRDPAGGRRNEQFF. CDR3 nucleotides: TGTGCCAGTAGTATCACTAGTAGCCCCCGGGACCCAGCGGGGGGAAGGAGAAATGAGCAGTTCTTC.

This clonotype was recorded many times. The chain is built from TRBV20-1 and TRBJ2-7; 12 bases match TRBD1. The germline V gene encodes CDR1 DFQATT and CDR2 SNEGSKA (reference sequence). The CDR3 is made up of 14 amino acids. Trimming cost V 3 bases and J 7 bases; bases outside gene matches: 7. CDR3 DNA sequence: TGCAGTGCTAGCACCGGGACAGGGGGCTGGGAGCAGTACTTC. It specifies CSASTGTGGWEQYF.